This TCR beta chain was sequenced for a study of blood T cell repertoires in COVID-19 (dated by TCRdb to about 2020). In the study overall: Samples covering the acute and convalescent phases of COVID-19 were provided by collaborators in the United States, Italy and Spain. The material from the prospective study consisted of cDNA or gDNA derived from T cells, B-cell-depleted T cells, or PBMCs. The dataset comprised deeply sampled blood TCRbeta repertoires from subjects exposed to, actively infected with, or recovered from COVID-19. The repertoires were made available in a free public database intended to serve as a resource for research on the immune response to SARS-CoV-2. Samples were obtained from the ongoing ImmuneRACE study (first 160 participants) and from over a thousand subjects provided by 6 global collaborators. Nearly every sample came with metadata listing a de-identified subject ID, COVID-19 status, age in years and sex. Where available, HLA class I and class II types were taken from metadata supplied by the sample provider and were not determined by assay-based typing. Overall study results and their limits: The quantity of clinical and demographic metadata differed by source and by participant and was supplied without curation.

As to this clone: Its antigen is currently not known. Base qualities were left out, and no much larger clone turns up one base away.

One collaborating source in Seattle enrolled patients during active infection and followed them longitudinally through the course of disease. Collaborating institutions collected whole blood in K2EDTA tubes following their own protocols. For TCRbeta analysis, collaborators shipped samples in one of three forms: frozen whole blood, isolated PBMCs, or DNA extracted from either of those sample types. TCRbeta CDR3 regions were amplified from genomic DNA by means of the immunoSEQ Assay, a bias-controlled multiplex PCR. Per the authors' processing: Nucleated cell counts per sample were estimated from amplification of reference gene primers within the assay. To quantify the absolute abundance of each unique TCRbeta CDR3 rearrangement, sequence reads were collapsed and filtered. For each sample, productive Simpson clonality was calculated as the square root of Simpson's diversity index over productive rearrangements. TCRdb obtained this table from immuneACCESS and retained in-frame rearrangements with V and J assigned. These tables miss some clones; where compared with another copy, unresolved V genes account for less than half of the shortfall, and the remainder is unexplained. D and trimming were read from the DNA, whereas the V and J calls and clone size are those reported in that table. Within this sample are about 49,000 clones, with approximately 81% of them counted one time only. Together, the top ten hold around 20% of the sample.

The cysteine opens and the phenylalanine closes a CDR3 of 13 amino acids. Just CDR3 DNA is preserved here, 39 bases in frame from base 1. From V the trimming removes 6 bases and from J it removes 6 bases, while the gene matches leave 5 bases of the junction unaccounted for. This TCR was recovered from a woman of 80 years or more with COVID-19, enrolled during active disease. The chain uses TRBV12-3 or TRBV12-4 and TRBJ1-3, and 7 junction bases match TRBD1. Input material: peripheral blood. The CDR3 region has the sequence CASSPTGLNTIYF. The nucleotides are TGTGCCAGCAGCCCGACAGGGCTAAACACCATATATTTT.